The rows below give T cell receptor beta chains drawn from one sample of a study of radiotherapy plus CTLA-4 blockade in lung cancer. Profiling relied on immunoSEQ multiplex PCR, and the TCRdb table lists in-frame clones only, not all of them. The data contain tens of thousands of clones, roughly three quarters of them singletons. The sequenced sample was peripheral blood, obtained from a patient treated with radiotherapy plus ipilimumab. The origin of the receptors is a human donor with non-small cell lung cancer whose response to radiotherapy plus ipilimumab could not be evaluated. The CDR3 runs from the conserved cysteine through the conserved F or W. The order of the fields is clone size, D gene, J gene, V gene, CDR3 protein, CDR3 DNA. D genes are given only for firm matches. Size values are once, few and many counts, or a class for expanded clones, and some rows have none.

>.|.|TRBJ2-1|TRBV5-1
CASSLGSASLSNEQFF
TGCGCCAGCAGCTTGGGGTCGGCTAGCCTCTCCAATGAGCAGTTCTTC
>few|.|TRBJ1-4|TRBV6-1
CASSGRRRLGEKLFF
TGTGCCAGCAGTGGGAGACGCCGCCTAGGTGAAAAACTGTTTTTT
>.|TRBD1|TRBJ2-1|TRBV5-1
CASSSYGQGNNEQFF
TGCGCCAGCAGCTCCTACGGACAGGGGAACAATGAGCAGTTCTTC
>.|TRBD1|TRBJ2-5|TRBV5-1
CASSLSGQGVGSQYF
TGCGCCAGCAGCTTGTCGGGACAGGGGGTAGGGTCCCAGTACTTC
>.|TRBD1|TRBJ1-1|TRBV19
CASSHRTGAAFF
TGTGCCAGTAGTCACCGGACAGGGGCAGCTTTCTTT
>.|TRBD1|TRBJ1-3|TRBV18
CASSLPGQKKENTIYF
TGTGCCAGCTCACTTCCGGGACAGAAGAAGGAAAACACCATATATTTT
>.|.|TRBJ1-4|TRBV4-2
CASSHAGYDEKLFF
TGTGCCAGCAGCCATGCGGGGTATGATGAAAAACTGTTTTTT
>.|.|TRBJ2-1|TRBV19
CASSTADSPLSYNEQFF
TGTGCCAGTAGTACCGCGGACAGCCCTCTGAGCTACAATGAGCAGTTCTTC
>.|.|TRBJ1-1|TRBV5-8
CASSPDIGTEAFF
TGTGCCAGCAGCCCGGACATCGGCACTGAAGCTTTCTTT
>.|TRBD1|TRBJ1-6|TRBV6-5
CASSYSSSDRDSPLHF
TGTGCCAGCAGTTACTCGAGTTCGGACAGGGATTCACCCCTCCACTTT
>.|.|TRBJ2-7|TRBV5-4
CASSLAMGQGTDEQYF
TGTGCCAGCAGCTTGGCCATGGGTCAGGGGACGGACGAGCAGTACTTC
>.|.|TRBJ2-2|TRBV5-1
CASQHSTAQNTGELFF
TGCGCCAGCCAACACTCGACAGCCCAAAACACCGGGGAGCTGTTTTTT
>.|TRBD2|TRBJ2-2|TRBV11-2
CASSLDPTGGLHTGELFF
TGTGCCAGCAGCTTAGATCCGACGGGGGGACTCCACACCGGGGAGCTGTTTTTT
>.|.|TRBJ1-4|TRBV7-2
CASSLTGTATNEKLFF
TGTGCCAGCAGCTTAACAGGGACGGCAACTAATGAAAAACTGTTTTTT
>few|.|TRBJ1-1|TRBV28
CASSLGFTEAFF
TGTGCCAGCAGTTTAGGCTTCACTGAAGCTTTCTTT
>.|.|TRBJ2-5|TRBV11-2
CASSSTLSEETQYF
TGTGCCAGCAGCTCCACCCTCAGTGAAGAGACCCAGTACTTC
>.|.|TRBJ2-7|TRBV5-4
CASSWTLYPFEQYF
TGTGCCAGCAGCTGGACACTTTACCCCTTCGAGCAGTACTTC
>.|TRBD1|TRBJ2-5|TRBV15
CATSNGLDRGAGETQYF
TGTGCCACCAGCAATGGGCTTGACAGGGGGGCAGGAGAGACCCAGTACTTC
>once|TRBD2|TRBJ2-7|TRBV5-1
CASSWATSGSSYEQYF
TGCGCCAGCAGCTGGGCGACTAGCGGGAGCTCCTACGAGCAGTACTTC
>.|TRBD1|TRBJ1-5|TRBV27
CASRPSTGGNQPQHF
TGTGCCAGCAGGCCCTCGACAGGGGGGAATCAGCCCCAGCATTTT
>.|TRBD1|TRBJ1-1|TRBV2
CASSGLTGTALDTEAFF
TGTGCCAGCAGTGGTTTGACAGGGACGGCGTTAGACACTGAAGCTTTCTTT
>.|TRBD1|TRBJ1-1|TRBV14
CASSRGDRGLLAEAFF
TGTGCCAGCAGCCGAGGGGACAGGGGGCTCCTGGCTGAAGCTTTCTTT
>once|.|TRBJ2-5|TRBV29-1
CSTGLQGTQYF
TGCAGCACTGGACTACAAGGGACCCAGTACTTC
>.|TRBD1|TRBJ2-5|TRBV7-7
CASSLTGTVSETQYF
TGTGCCAGCAGCTTAACCGGGACAGTCTCAGAGACCCAGTACTTC
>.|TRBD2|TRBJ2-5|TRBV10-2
CASSDPSGNLETQYF
TGCGCCAGCAGTGACCCTAGCGGGAATCTAGAGACCCAGTACTTC
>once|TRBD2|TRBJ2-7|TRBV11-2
CASSFLAGVDEQYF
TGTGCCAGCAGCTTCCTAGCGGGAGTTGACGAGCAGTACTTC
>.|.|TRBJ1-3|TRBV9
CASSGTASTGNTIYF
TGTGCCAGCAGCGGGACAGCAAGTACTGGAAACACCATATATTTT
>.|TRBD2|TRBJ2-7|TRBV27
CASSRSRLAGSSYEQYF
TGTGCCAGCAGTCGCAGTAGGCTAGCGGGCTCCTCCTACGAGCAGTACTTC
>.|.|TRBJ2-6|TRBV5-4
CASSPGQFSGANVLTF
TGTGCCAGCAGCCCCGGACAGTTCTCTGGGGCCAACGTCCTGACTTTC
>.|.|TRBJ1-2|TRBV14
CASSQALAGWKGYTF
TGTGCCAGCAGCCAAGCTCTTGCAGGGTGGAAGGGCTACACCTTC
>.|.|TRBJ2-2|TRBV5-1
CASSLTGNTGELFF
TGCGCCAGCAGCTTGACGGGGAACACCGGGGAGCTGTTTTTT
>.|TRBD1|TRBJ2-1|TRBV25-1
CASSGPGTGNNEQFF
TGTGCCAGCAGTGGCCCCGGGACAGGGAACAATGAGCAGTTCTTC
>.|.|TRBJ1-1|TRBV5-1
CASSYGGGDTEAFF
TGCGCCAGCAGCTACGGGGGGGGAGACACTGAAGCTTTCTTT
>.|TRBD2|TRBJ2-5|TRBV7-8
CASSLGSGGQETQYF
TGTGCCAGCAGCTTAGGTAGCGGGGGACAAGAGACCCAGTACTTC
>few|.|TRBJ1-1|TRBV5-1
CASSLRRVNTEAFF
TGCGCCAGCAGCTTGCGGCGGGTGAACACTGAAGCTTTCTTT
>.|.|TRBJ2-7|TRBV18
CASSPDLRREVEQYF
TGTGCCAGCTCACCAGACCTCAGAAGAGAGGTCGAGCAGTACTTC
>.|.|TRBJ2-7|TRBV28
CASSPGGYEQYF
TGTGCCAGCAGCCCCGGCGGTTACGAGCAGTACTTC
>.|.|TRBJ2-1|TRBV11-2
CASSIVGGSYNEQFF
TGTGCCAGCAGCATAGTAGGCGGCTCCTACAATGAGCAGTTCTTC
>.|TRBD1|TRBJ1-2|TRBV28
CASSDRAYGYTF
TGTGCCAGCAGTGACAGGGCCTATGGCTACACCTTC
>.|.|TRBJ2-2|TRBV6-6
CASTTSHTGELFF
TGTGCCAGCACTACTAGCCACACCGGGGAGCTGTTTTTT
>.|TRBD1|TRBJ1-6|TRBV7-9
CATGQVNSPLHF
TGTGCCACAGGACAGGTCAATTCACCCCTCCACTTT
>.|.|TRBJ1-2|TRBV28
CASSLRVNYGYTF
TGTGCCAGCAGTTTACGCGTTAACTATGGCTACACCTTC
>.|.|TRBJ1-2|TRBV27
CASSLQGYYGYTF
TGTGCCAGCAGTTTGCAGGGGTACTATGGCTACACCTTC
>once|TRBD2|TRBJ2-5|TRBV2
CASSPGGQGKYF
TGTGCCAGCAGTCCGGGAGGGCAGGGAAAGTACTTC
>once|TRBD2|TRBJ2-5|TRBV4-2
CASSPFQGGETQYF
TGTGCCAGCAGCCCATTCCAGGGAGGGGAGACCCAGTACTTC
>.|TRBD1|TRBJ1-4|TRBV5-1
CASRAPGQHNEKLFF
TGCGCCAGCAGGGCTCCGGGACAGCACAATGAAAAACTGTTTTTT
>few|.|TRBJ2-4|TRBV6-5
CASTGVENIQYF
TGTGCCAGCACGGGAGTCGAAAACATTCAGTACTTC
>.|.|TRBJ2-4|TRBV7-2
CASSPPAGAIKNIQYF
TGTGCCAGCAGCCCTCCAGCAGGGGCCATCAAAAACATTCAGTACTTC
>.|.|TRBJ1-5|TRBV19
CASSIVSTSGNQPQHF
TGTGCCAGTAGTATCGTATCGACCAGCGGCAATCAGCCCCAGCATTTT
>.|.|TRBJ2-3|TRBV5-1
CASSFGGESTDTQYF
TGCGCCAGCAGCTTCGGAGGGGAGAGCACAGATACGCAGTATTTT
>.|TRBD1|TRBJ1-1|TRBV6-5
CASRRDSYTEAFF
TGTGCCAGCAGGCGGGACAGCTACACTGAAGCTTTCTTT
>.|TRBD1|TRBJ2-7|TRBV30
CAWNPWTGGSYEQYF
TGTGCCTGGAATCCCTGGACAGGGGGCTCCTACGAGCAGTACTTC
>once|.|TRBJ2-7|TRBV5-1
CASRGLSGEQYF
TGCGCCAGCAGAGGTCTTTCGGGGGAGCAGTACTTC
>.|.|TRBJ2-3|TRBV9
CASSVRAGTDPDTQYF
TGTGCCAGCAGCGTACGGGCGGGAACGGACCCAGATACGCAGTATTTT
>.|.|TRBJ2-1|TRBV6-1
CASSVEGLYLNEQFF
TGTGCCAGCAGTGTGGAGGGGCTATACCTAAATGAGCAGTTCTTC
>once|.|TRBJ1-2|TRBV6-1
CASSDRLNYGYTF
TGTGCCAGCAGTGACAGACTGAACTATGGCTACACCTTC
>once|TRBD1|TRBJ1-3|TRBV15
CATSRGQGARGNTIYF
TGTGCCACCAGCAGGGGACAGGGGGCGAGAGGAAACACCATATATTTT
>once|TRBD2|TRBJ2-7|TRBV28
CASSSPGTSGSKYEQYF
TGTGCCAGCAGTTCACCAGGTACTAGCGGGAGTAAGTACGAGCAGTACTTC